This section outlines one T cell receptor (beta chain) sequence together with its context. Germline V lookup: CDR1 LGHNA, CDR2 YNFKEQ. After removal of 7 bases from V and 4 bases from J, the junction contained 14 bases not matched to a gene. The CDR3 contains 17 residues. This sample was taken from a study of blood T cell repertoires in COVID-19. On the study more broadly: Both acute and convalescent COVID-19 samples were obtained from the United States, Italy and Spain. PBMCs, B-cell-depleted T cells, or T cells were the source of the cDNA or gDNA that made up the material.

Repertoires were generated with immunoSEQ multiplex PCR, while TCRdb's copy carries only in-frame clones and drops some. The table shows 95,000 to 150,000 clones, with around 90% occurring only once. The rearrangement uses TRBV4-2 and TRBJ2-2; 8 bases agree with TRBD1. Sequencing was performed on peripheral blood. The sequence was obtained from an older woman with COVID-19, enrolled during active disease. For the CDR3, the DNA is TGTGCCAGCACCCCAATCCCGGGACAGGAAGGCACCGGGGAGCTGTTTTTT. It translates to CASTPIPGQEGTGELFF.